One and the same sample provided the 20 T cell receptor beta chains below, sequenced in a study of radiotherapy plus CTLA-4 blockade in lung cancer. Measured with immunoSEQ multiplex PCR; TCRdb has only the in-frame clones, and not every one. The sample lists fewer than 75,000 clones; roughly 87% were seen once. Sequencing was performed on peripheral blood, taken from a patient treated with radiotherapy plus ipilimumab. The source is a human donor with non-small cell lung cancer that progressed on radiotherapy plus ipilimumab.

The chain couples TRBV29-1 to TRBJ2-7; 9 nucleotides agree with TRBD2. The J segment lost 3 bases and the V segment lost 4 bases, leaving 13 bases of the junction unmatched. CDR3 length: 16 residues. Germline lookup yields CDR1 SQVTM and CDR2 ANQGSEA. The CDR3 spells CSVGRRGQREDYEQYF. DNA of the CDR3: TGCAGCGTTGGCCGAAGAGGACAGCGGGAGGACTACGAGCAGTACTTC.

The chain couples TRBV19 to TRBJ2-5, with 8 positions matching TRBD1. J was trimmed by 1 base and V by 4 bases; bases with no gene match: 11. This CDR3 region has 17 residues. Looked up from germline, CDR1 is LNHDA and CDR2 is SQIVND (reference sequence). The DNA for the CDR3 is TGTGCCAGTAGTAGAACCGACAGGGGTCGTGGCCAAGAGACCCAGTACTTC. It is translated as CASSRTDRGRGQETQYF.

The V and J genes are TRBV6-1 and TRBJ2-3, with D possibly matching TRBD2 (6 bases). The CDR3 totals 16 residues. Germline V gives CDR1 MNHNS, CDR2 SASEGT. Trimming took off 2 bases at V and 0 bases at J, with 12 bases between the two ends. Here the CDR3 DNA reads TGTGCCAGCAGTGAACGGCGACGGGGGAGCACAGATACGCAGTATTTT. Translated, it gives CASSERRRGSTDTQYF.

The gene calls are TRBV19 and TRBJ2-2; 10 nucleotides line up with TRBD2. This CDR3 is 17 amino acids long. Germline values: CDR1 LNHDA, CDR2 SQIVND (reference sequence). V was clipped by 3 bases and J by 2 bases; unmatched bases: 6. The CDR3 is CASSIGSGRSNTGELFF. CDR3 DNA: TGTGCCAGTAGTATCGGTAGCGGGAGGTCTAACACCGGGGAGCTGTTTTTT.

J is TRBJ2-3 and V is TRBV6-5; weak D call: TRBD2 (6 bases). V was trimmed by 0 bases and J by 4 bases, leaving 14 bases between them. CDR1 MNHEY and CDR2 SVGAGI come from the germline V gene. This CDR3 is 16 amino acids long. DNA for the CDR3: TGTGCCAGCAGTTACTCGGGCGGCCTAGCGTCAGATACGCAGTATTTT. It encodes CASSYSGGLASDTQYF.

This chain joins TRBV6-6 and TRBJ2-2, with D uncertain. This CDR3 comprises 12 residues. V was shortened by 2 bases and J by 8 bases, with 6 bases between the two germline ends. Germline-derived CDR1 and CDR2 are MNHNY and SVGAGI (reference sequence). For the CDR3, the DNA is TGTGCCAGCAGTTACCCCAGAGGGGAGCTGTTTTTT. Its translation is CASSYPRGELFF.

The chain employs TRBV2 and TRBJ1-4, with D maybe TRBD1 (6 bases). V was shortened by 10 bases and J by 2 bases, with 14 bases between the two germline ends. CDR3 length: 14 residues. Germline values: CDR1 SNHLY, CDR2 FYNNEI. CDR3 in DNA: TGTGCCACCATGGAACAGGGTACTAATGAAAAACTGTTTTTT. Translating gives CATMEQGTNEKLFF.

V gene TRBV19 combines with J gene TRBJ2-7, with TRBD1 matching 8 bases. Per germline, CDR1 LNHDA and CDR2 SQIVND (reference sequence). The CDR3 loop spans 15 amino acids. V lost 4 bases, J lost 6 bases, and 11 bases stayed unmatched. CDR3 residues: CASSNYRTGPSEQYF. CDR3 coding DNA: TGTGCCAGTAGTAACTATCGGACAGGGCCTTCCGAGCAGTACTTC.

The chain couples TRBV19 to TRBJ1-5; 7 positions agree with TRBD1. The J segment lost 5 bases and the V segment lost 6 bases, leaving 4 bases of the junction unmatched. There are 13 residues in the CDR3. Germline V CDR1 and CDR2: LNHDA, SQIVND (reference sequence). Written as DNA, the CDR3 is TGTGCCAGTAGGAGAGACAGGGATCAGCCCCAGCATTTT. It translates to CASRRDRDQPQHF.

The gene calls are TRBV4-1 and TRBJ2-1; D unresolved. Looked up from germline, CDR1 is MGHRA and CDR2 is YSYEKL. V lost 2 bases and J lost 8, with 25 bases in between. The CDR3 runs 18 residues. CDR3 sequence (DNA): TGCGCCAGCAGCCAAAGGACGCAGAGCCGCAATTGGTTCCATGAGCAGTTCTTC. It translates to CASSQRTQSRNWFHEQFF.

The chain is built from TRBV25-1 and TRBJ2-1; 11 nucleotides align to TRBD2. The CDR3 runs to 15 residues. Trimming cost V 5 bases and J 2 bases; bases outside gene matches: 2. Germline V gene data show CDR1 as MGHDK and CDR2 as SYGVNS. The CDR3 spells CASSLLAGAYNEQFF. CDR3 coding DNA: TGTGCCAGCAGTCTACTAGCGGGAGCCTACAATGAGCAGTTCTTC.

The chain recombines TRBV29-1 with TRBJ1-4; D gene uncertain. The CDR3 spans 12 residues. Germline V gene data show CDR1 as SQVTM and CDR2 as ANQGSEA. V lost 7 bases to trimming and J lost 5 bases, with 11 bases between them. The CDR3 loop reads CSARGKNEKLFF. The CDR3 DNA reads TGCAGCGCAAGAGGAAAGAATGAAAAACTGTTTTTT.

The rearrangement links TRBV6-6 to TRBJ2-3; no firm D call. Germline lookup yields CDR1 MNHNY and CDR2 SVGAGI (reference sequence). V gave up 6 bases and J gave up 7 bases, with 17 bases separating them. The CDR3 contains 14 residues. The CDR3 nucleotides read TGTGCCAGCAGCGAACCCCCTCCTTTGTATACGCAGTATTTT. This codes for CASSEPPPLYTQYF.

This clone was seen just once. V and J are TRBV30 and TRBJ1-5, with a weak D call TRBD1 (5 bases). This CDR3 contains 14 residues. Trimming removed 2 bases at V and 4 bases at J, with 12 bases between. Germline values: CDR1 GTSNPN, CDR2 SVGIG (reference sequence). The CDR3 DNA is TGTGCCTGGAGTAGGCAGGGTGGGAATCAGCCCCAGCATTTT. Its protein is CAWSRQGGNQPQHF.

This chain joins TRBV6-6 and TRBJ2-5, with D uncertain. The V and J ends lost 2 bases and 0 bases respectively, with 4 bases between them. CDR3 length equals 13 residues. Germline V gene lookup returns CDR1 MNHNY and CDR2 SVGAGI (reference sequence). CDR3 nucleotides: TGTGCCAGCAGTTACACGTACCAAGAGACCCAGTACTTC. It specifies CASSYTYQETQYF.

The chain is built from TRBV10-2 and TRBJ2-7, with 9 bases matching TRBD2. Germline V gene sequence: CDR1 WSHSY, CDR2 SAAADI. CDR3 length equals 16 residues. Unmatched junction bases numbered 11, after V lost 8 bases and J lost 0 bases. The CDR3 loop is CASRTASSGSSYEQYF. CDR3 nucleotides: TGCGCCAGCCGGACAGCTAGTAGCGGGAGCTCCTACGAGCAGTACTTC.

This sequence joins TRBV7-8 and TRBJ1-2; a possible D gene is TRBD1 (6 bases). Trimming took 7 bases from V and 0 from J, leaving 21 bases between them. CDR1 is SGHVS, CDR2 FQNEAQ, per germline. The CDR3 totals 17 residues. The CDR3 DNA sequence: TGTGCCAGCAACCCTAGGGGGGGGGCTGAAGCTAACTATGGCTACACCTTC. Translation gives CASNPRGGAEANYGYTF.

In this sample, this clone turned up a few times. V gene TRBV28 combines with J gene TRBJ2-7; D may match TRBD1 or TRBD2 (5 bases each). This CDR3 is 14 amino acids long. The germline CDR1 and CDR2 sequences are MDHEN and SYDVKM. V shed 4 bases and J shed 4 bases, with 14 bases lying between them. The DNA of the CDR3 is TGTGCCAGCAGTTCCGGGACGTTTGTATACGAGCAGTACTTC. Its translation: CASSSGTFVYEQYF.

The chain joins TRBV19 to TRBJ2-7, with no clear D. V was clipped by 1 base and J by 6 bases, with 22 bases between them. Germline assignment: CDR1 LNHDA and CDR2 SQIVND (reference sequence). The CDR3 sequence is 17 residues long. CDR3 loop: CASSIALFGRSIGEQYF. DNA for the CDR3: TGTGCCAGTAGTATAGCTCTGTTTGGCAGGAGTATTGGCGAGCAGTACTTC.

The chain uses TRBV6-5 and TRBJ2-7; D uncertain. The CDR3 runs 12 residues. The V end was cut by 10 bases, the J end by 1 base, with 11 bases between. The germline V gene has CDR1 MNHEY and CDR2 SVGAGI. The CDR3 nucleotides are TGTGCCACCGTGACACGGTCCTACGAGCAGTACTTC. Translating gives CATVTRSYEQYF.